The rows below give T cell receptor beta chains drawn from one sample of a study of blood T cell repertoires in COVID-19. TCRdb's copy holds only in-frame clones and misses some; the assay was immunoSEQ multiplex PCR. The sample has under 250,000 clones, about four fifths seen once. The sample was peripheral blood. The origin of the receptors is a middle-aged woman with active or convalescent COVID-19. Each CDR3 is given with its conserved first and last residue. Fields, in order: D gene, clone size, J gene, V gene, CDR3 protein, CDR3 DNA. The D gene is left open where the match is weak. Expanded clones are given a class, and other clones once, few, many or no size at all.

d_gene: TRBD2
abundance: -
j_gene: TRBJ2-7
v_gene: TRBV7-3
CDR3aa: CASSLQLAGEGEQYF
CDR3nt: TGTGCCAGCAGCTTACAACTAGCGGGAGAGGGAGAGCAGTACTTC

d_gene: -
abundance: -
j_gene: TRBJ1-6
v_gene: TRBV9
CDR3aa: CASSVVDNSPLHF
CDR3nt: TGTGCCAGCAGCGTAGTCGATAATTCACCCCTCCACTTT

d_gene: -
abundance: -
j_gene: TRBJ2-2
v_gene: TRBV7-8
CDR3aa: CASSPTGMDTGELFF
CDR3nt: TGTGCCAGCAGCCCAACGGGGATGGACACCGGGGAGCTGTTTTTT

d_gene: -
abundance: -
j_gene: TRBJ1-6
v_gene: TRBV9
CDR3aa: CASSVIQDNSPLHF
CDR3nt: TGTGCCAGCAGCGTTATACAGGACAATTCACCCCTCCACTTT

d_gene: -
abundance: -
j_gene: TRBJ1-2
v_gene: TRBV9
CDR3aa: CASSVRQGPDYGYTF
CDR3nt: TGTGCCAGCAGCGTACGGCAGGGGCCTGACTATGGCTACACCTTC

d_gene: -
abundance: -
j_gene: TRBJ1-1
v_gene: TRBV6-5
CDR3aa: CASRTRGGGTEAFF
CDR3nt: TGTGCCAGCAGGACGAGGGGAGGGGGCACTGAAGCTTTCTTT

d_gene: TRBD1
abundance: -
j_gene: TRBJ1-1
v_gene: TRBV5-1
CDR3aa: CASAVVRQGFGTEAFF
CDR3nt: TGCGCCAGCGCGGTGGTGAGACAGGGATTTGGGACTGAAGCTTTCTTT

d_gene: TRBD2
abundance: -
j_gene: TRBJ2-3
v_gene: TRBV4-2
CDR3aa: CASSQGSGGAGTDTQYF
CDR3nt: TGTGCCAGCAGCCAAGGGAGCGGGGGGGCCGGCACAGATACGCAGTATTTT

d_gene: TRBD1
abundance: -
j_gene: TRBJ1-6
v_gene: TRBV7-2
CDR3aa: CASSLEGQGNSPLHF
CDR3nt: TGTGCCAGCAGCTTAGAGGGACAGGGCAATTCACCCCTCCACTTT

d_gene: -
abundance: -
j_gene: TRBJ2-7
v_gene: TRBV6-5
CDR3aa: CASSYRTSYEQYF
CDR3nt: TGTGCCAGCAGTTACAGAACTTCCTACGAGCAGTACTTC

d_gene: TRBD1
abundance: -
j_gene: TRBJ2-5
v_gene: TRBV6-6
CDR3aa: CASSLQGEGAQYF
CDR3nt: TGTGCCAGCAGTCTACAGGGGGAAGGGGCCCAGTACTTC

d_gene: -
abundance: -
j_gene: TRBJ1-2
v_gene: TRBV30
CDR3aa: CAWSVSRGLRLHGYTF
CDR3nt: TGTGCCTGGAGTGTATCCCGAGGTCTGCGGCTTCATGGCTACACCTTC

d_gene: -
abundance: -
j_gene: TRBJ2-5
v_gene: TRBV2
CDR3aa: CASSYGAVDQETQYF
CDR3nt: TGTGCCAGCAGTTACGGAGCCGTAGATCAAGAGACCCAGTACTTC

d_gene: TRBD1
abundance: -
j_gene: TRBJ1-5
v_gene: TRBV7-2
CDR3aa: CASSLRTGGGRPQHF
CDR3nt: TGTGCCAGCAGCTTGAGGACAGGGGGAGGGCGGCCCCAGCATTTT

d_gene: -
abundance: medium-sized
j_gene: TRBJ2-7
v_gene: TRBV2
CDR3aa: CASSAGPVGFEQYF
CDR3nt: TGTGCCAGCAGCGCGGGACCAGTTGGATTCGAGCAGTACTTC

d_gene: TRBD1
abundance: -
j_gene: TRBJ1-2
v_gene: TRBV10-1
CDR3aa: CASSLGTGADGYTF
CDR3nt: TGCGCCAGCAGCCTCGGGACAGGGGCGGACGGCTACACCTTC

d_gene: -
abundance: -
j_gene: TRBJ2-7
v_gene: TRBV5-1
CDR3aa: CASSLGRQYEQYF
CDR3nt: TGCGCCAGCAGCCTCGGTCGACAATACGAGCAGTACTTC

d_gene: TRBD1
abundance: -
j_gene: TRBJ1-6
v_gene: TRBV18
CDR3aa: CASSQDRGRNNSPLHF
CDR3nt: TGTGCCAGCTCACAGGACAGGGGGCGGAATAATTCACCCCTCCACTTT

d_gene: TRBD1
abundance: -
j_gene: TRBJ1-1
v_gene: TRBV5-8
CDR3aa: CAMKNRDRLNTEAFF
CDR3nt: TGTGCCATGAAGAACCGGGACAGGTTGAACACTGAAGCTTTCTTT

d_gene: TRBD1
abundance: -
j_gene: TRBJ1-2
v_gene: TRBV3-1/TRBV3-2
CDR3aa: CAAVGTGANYGYTF
CDR3nt: TGTGCAGCGGTGGGGACAGGGGCGAACTATGGCTACACCTTC

d_gene: TRBD1
abundance: -
j_gene: TRBJ1-5
v_gene: TRBV12-5
CDR3aa: CASGTGLRNQPQHF
CDR3nt: TGTGCTAGTGGGACAGGGTTGCGCAATCAGCCCCAGCATTTT

d_gene: -
abundance: -
j_gene: TRBJ1-2
v_gene: TRBV5-4
CDR3aa: CASSLVYPNYGYTF
CDR3nt: TGTGCCAGCAGCTTGGTCTATCCAAACTATGGCTACACCTTC

d_gene: TRBD1
abundance: once
j_gene: TRBJ1-1
v_gene: TRBV7-6
CDR3aa: CASSLGTGVGSTEAFF
CDR3nt: TGTGCCAGCAGCTTAGGGACAGGGGTTGGGAGCACTGAAGCTTTCTTT

d_gene: -
abundance: -
j_gene: TRBJ2-3
v_gene: TRBV6-2/TRBV6-3
CDR3aa: CASSLQGSTDTQYF
CDR3nt: TGTGCCAGCAGTTTGCAGGGGAGCACAGATACGCAGTATTTT

d_gene: -
abundance: -
j_gene: TRBJ1-2
v_gene: TRBV19
CDR3aa: CACREGAVGYTF
CDR3nt: TGTGCCTGCCGTGAAGGGGCTGTTGGCTACACCTTC

d_gene: -
abundance: -
j_gene: TRBJ1-5
v_gene: TRBV21-1
CDR3aa: CASRRDRAPRINQPQHF
CDR3nt: TGTGCCAGCAGAAGGGACAGGGCCCCCCGAATCAATCAGCCCCAGCATTTT

d_gene: TRBD1
abundance: -
j_gene: TRBJ1-5
v_gene: TRBV15
CDR3aa: CATSSHGQDQPQHF
CDR3nt: TGTGCCACCAGCAGCCACGGACAGGATCAGCCCCAGCATTTT

d_gene: TRBD1
abundance: -
j_gene: TRBJ2-3
v_gene: TRBV24-1
CDR3aa: CATKAGTGESTDTQYF
CDR3nt: TGTGCCACCAAGGCCGGGACAGGGGAAAGCACAGATACGCAGTATTTT

d_gene: TRBD2
abundance: -
j_gene: TRBJ2-1
v_gene: TRBV6-6
CDR3aa: CASSLGTSGGGYNEQFF
CDR3nt: TGTGCCAGCAGTCTAGGGACTAGCGGGGGGGGCTACAATGAGCAGTTCTTC

d_gene: TRBD2
abundance: once
j_gene: TRBJ2-1
v_gene: TRBV28
CDR3aa: CASSQLAGSYNEQFF
CDR3nt: TGTGCCAGCAGCCAACTAGCGGGGAGCTACAATGAGCAGTTCTTC